A single sample is the source of the 18 T cell receptor beta chains below, sequenced in a study of blood T cell repertoires in COVID-19. The table came from immunoSEQ multiplex PCR; TCRdb's copy has only in-frame clones and leaves some out. The sample lists about 140,000 clones, roughly four fifths occurring once. Sequencing was done on a sample of peripheral blood. Every receptor here comes from a human donor in a cohort sampled during active COVID-19.

The chain combines TRBV24-1 with TRBJ2-1, with TRBD1 matching over 9 bases. V lost 6 bases, J lost 7 bases, and 9 bases stayed unmatched. Per germline, CDR1 KGHDR and CDR2 SFDVKD. This CDR3 is built from 15 residues. The CDR3 loop reads CATSKGGTGMNEQFF. The CDR3 nucleotides are TGTGCCACCAGTAAGGGCGGGACAGGGATGAATGAGCAGTTCTTC.

CDR3 nucleotides: TGTGCCAGCAGTTTTAGCAGGGTCATACACGAGCAGTACTTC. It is translated as CASSFSRVIHEQYF. The rearrangement links TRBV28 to TRBJ2-7, with D perhaps TRBD1 (5 bases). The V end lost 3 bases, the J end lost 5 bases, and 14 bases lay between the germline ends. This CDR3 is built from 14 residues. From germline, CDR1 is MDHEN and CDR2 SYDVKM.

The rearrangement uses TRBV18 and TRBJ1-2, with 9 bases matching TRBD1. The CDR3 spans 13 residues. J lost 8 bases, V lost 5 bases, and 6 bases had no gene match. Germline-derived CDR1 and CDR2 are KGHSH and LQKENI. CDR3 coding DNA: TGTGCCAGCTCAGCCGGACAGGGGTTAGGCTACACCTTC. Translating it yields CASSAGQGLGYTF.

CDR3: CASSSTGGVGYTF. The CDR3 region has the DNA TGTGCCAGTAGTAGCACAGGGGGAGTAGGCTACACCTTC. This sequence joins TRBV19 and TRBJ1-2, with TRBD1 matching 8 bases. The CDR3 runs 13 residues. CDR1 and CDR2 (germline): LNHDA, SQIVND (reference sequence). The junction had 6 bases not matched to a gene; V was cut back by 4 bases and J by 8 bases.

The V gene is TRBV5-4, the J gene TRBJ2-1, with 11 bases that match TRBD1. V shed 5 bases, J shed 8 bases, and the junction held 9 bases outside the gene matches. The CDR3 has 15 residues. Germline-derived CDR1 and CDR2 are SGHNT and YYREEE (reference sequence). The CDR3 bases are TGTGCCAGCAGAAACGGACAGGGGGCTGGCTATGAGCAGTTCTTC. Translation gives CASRNGQGAGYEQFF.

V and J are TRBV3-1 (or the pseudogene TRBV3-2) and TRBJ1-3, with D possibly matching TRBD1 (5 bases). V gave up 4 bases and J gave up 0 bases, with 7 bases separating them. This CDR3 is built from 14 residues. Germline V lookup: CDR1 LGHDT, CDR2 YNNKEL (reference sequence). The chain's CDR3 is CASSLQVSGNTIYF. The CDR3 bases are TGTGCCAGCAGCCTACAGGTCTCTGGAAACACCATATATTTT.

The rearrangement uses TRBV5-1 and TRBJ2-7; 8 bases line up with TRBD2. The V segment lost 0 bases and the J segment 2 bases; nucleotides outside the gene matches: 7. Germline V gene sequence: CDR1 SGHRS, CDR2 YFSETQ. The length of the CDR3 is 16 residues. The CDR3 bases are TGCGCCAGCAGCTTGGCCGGGGGGGCCGCCCCCTACGAGCAGTACTTC. This codes for CASSLAGGAAPYEQYF. The full variable domain, in which reference TRBV5-1 and TRBJ2-7 provide the parts outside the CDR3, is KAGVTQTPRYLIKTRGQQVTLSCSPISGHRSVSWYQQTPGQGLQFLFEYFSETQRNKGNFPGRFSGRQFSNSRSEMNVSTLELGDSALYLCASSLAGGAAPYEQYFGPGTRLTVT.

V gene TRBV7-9 combines with J gene TRBJ1-3, with D maybe TRBD1 (5 bases). The CDR3 is made up of 18 amino acids. The V end lost 2 bases, the J end lost 5 bases, and 22 bases lay between the germline ends. CDR1 is SEHNR and CDR2 is FQNEAQ in the germline V gene (reference sequence). The CDR3 is CASSLQTLGDWERNTIYF. In DNA form, the CDR3 reads TGTGCCAGCAGCTTACAAACCCTCGGGGACTGGGAGAGAAACACCATATATTTT.

CDR3 nucleotides: TGTGCCAGCAGTTACTGGGGCACGGCGAAATACGAGCAGTACTTC. It is translated as CASSYWGTAKYEQYF. The chain employs TRBV6-5 and TRBJ2-7; a possible D gene is TRBD1 (5 bases). The germline V gene has CDR1 MNHEY and CDR2 SVGAGI. V was trimmed by 1 base and J by 4 bases, leaving 14 bases between them. CDR3 length: 15 residues.

In its sample, this clone was seen once. The chain has TRBV4-1 and TRBJ2-2, with TRBD1 matching 7 bases. Germline values: CDR1 MGHRA, CDR2 YSYEKL. This CDR3 comprises 15 residues. V gave up 0 bases and J gave up 5 bases; unmatched junction bases: 3. This CDR3 is CASSQDLQGTGELFF. The CDR3 bases are TGCGCCAGCAGCCAAGATCTACAGGGGACCGGGGAGCTGTTTTTT.

The chain carries TRBV9 and TRBJ2-2; 7 nucleotides agree with TRBD2. This CDR3 has 14 amino acids. V lost 4 bases, J lost 6 bases, and 6 bases stayed unmatched. Per germline, CDR1 SGDLS and CDR2 YYNGEE. CDR3 sequence reads: CASSPGGVPGELFF. CDR3 nucleotides: TGTGCCAGCAGCCCGGGGGGAGTTCCCGGGGAGCTGTTTTTT.

The chain couples TRBV4-2 to TRBJ1-5; 12 nucleotides line up with TRBD1. Unmatched junction bases numbered 10, after V lost 0 bases and J lost 7 bases. The CDR3 is 18 amino acids. Per the germline V gene, CDR1 is LGHNA and CDR2 is YNFKEQ. CDR3 in DNA: TGTGCCAGCAGCCAAGATCGAATGGGACAGGGGGCAGGACAGCCCCAGCATTTT. This codes for CASSQDRMGQGAGQPQHF.

The rearrangement joins TRBV5-8 to TRBJ1-3; 8 bases are a match to TRBD1. The CDR3 runs to 14 residues. Trimming at V came to 5 bases and at J to 4 bases, leaving 5 bases not matched to a gene. Looked up from germline, CDR1 is SGHTS and CDR2 is YDEGEE. The CDR3 loop is CASSQGAKGNTIYF. The DNA for the CDR3 is TGTGCCAGCAGTCAGGGGGCGAAAGGAAACACCATATATTTT.

J is TRBJ1-1 and V is TRBV6-5; 8 nucleotides match TRBD1. This CDR3 region has 14 residues. Germline values: CDR1 MNHEY, CDR2 SVGAGI. The ends lost 6 bases at V and 4 bases at J; junction bases unmatched: 7. Here the CDR3 reads CASRLTGGSTEAFF. The CDR3 coding sequence is TGTGCCAGCAGGCTCACAGGGGGAAGCACTGAAGCTTTCTTT.

The chain couples TRBV18 to TRBJ2-5; 8 nucleotides match TRBD1. The trim removed 8 bases at V and 2 bases at J, leaving 4 bases unmatched. The germline gives CDR1 KGHSH, CDR2 LQKENI. The CDR3 is 13 residues long. The CDR3 protein is CASAGGHQETQYF. CDR3 nucleotides: TGTGCCAGCGCAGGGGGCCATCAAGAGACCCAGTACTTC.

The chain recombines TRBV29-1 with TRBJ2-3; TRBD2 agrees at 7 bases. Trimming took 3 bases from V and 6 from J; bases not matched to a gene: 6. Germline V CDR1 and CDR2: SQVTM, ANQGSEA. This CDR3 contains 13 residues. The CDR3 nucleotides read TGCAGCGTTGATGGGAGGGTACGGGATACGCAGTATTTT. It codes for CSVDGRVRDTQYF.

The genes are TRBV5-6 and TRBJ2-5; TRBD2 matches 8 bases. Per germline, CDR1 SGHDT and CDR2 YYEEEE. There are 16 residues in the CDR3. The trim removed 4 bases at V and 1 base at J, leaving 9 bases unmatched. CDR3 sequence reads: CASSPDQRGSQETQYF. The CDR3 DNA reads TGTGCCAGCAGCCCTGATCAGCGGGGGAGCCAAGAGACCCAGTACTTC. Filled out from reference TRBV5-6 and TRBJ2-5, the complete variable domain reads DAGVTQSPTHLIKTRGQQVTLRCSPKSGHDTVSWYQQALGQGPQFIFQYYEEEERQRGNFPDRFSGHQFPNYSSELNVNALLLGDSALYLCASSPDQRGSQETQYFGPGTRLLVL.

This chain links TRBV7-2 with TRBJ2-7; 10 bases are shared with TRBD1. The CDR3 has 14 amino acids. Germline loops: CDR1 SGHTA, CDR2 FQGNSA. V lost 5 bases and J lost 2; bases outside the gene matches: 3. Here the CDR3 DNA reads TGTGCCAGCAGCAGGACAGGGGGACCCTACGAGCAGTACTTC. The encoded protein is CASSRTGGPYEQYF.